One and the same sample provided the 16 T cell receptor beta chains below, sequenced in a study of long-term antiretroviral therapy in people with HIV. A v3.0 immunoSEQ assay was performed at survey level. The data were produced by immunoSEQ multiplex PCR, yet TCRdb's version contains in-frame clones alone and is incomplete. Found here are 15,000 or so clones, 91% of them singletons; the top ten hold 10% to 15%. Sequencing was performed on unsorted PBMCs, taken 0.6 years after starting antiretroviral therapy. The receptor source for this set is a woman aged 35 to 49 with HIV.

The DNA for the CDR3 is TGTGCCAGCAGTGAGAGGTCGGTGACAGGGGGCGGCGAGCAGTACTTC. Protein product: CASSERSVTGGGEQYF. V is TRBV6-1 and J is TRBJ2-7; 10 bases map to TRBD1. The CDR3 totals 16 residues. Per germline, CDR1 MNHNS and CDR2 SASEGT. Losses at the gene ends were 3 bases for V and 6 bases for J; bases not matched to a gene: 11.

The rearrangement links TRBV7-8 to TRBJ2-5, with 12 bases fitting TRBD2. The CDR3 totals 18 residues. V shed 1 base, J shed 5 bases, and the junction held 11 bases outside the gene matches. Per the germline V gene, CDR1 is SGHVS and CDR2 is FQNEAQ. CDR3 in DNA: TGTGCCAGCAGCTTAGGGCTAGCGGGGGGGCCTTGGCGGGAGACCCAGTACTTC. It yields the protein CASSLGLAGGPWRETQYF.

This rearrangement joins TRBV7-2 to TRBJ2-5; 8 bases line up with TRBD1. V shed 5 bases and J 4 bases; nucleotides not matched to a gene: 9. Germline-derived CDR1 and CDR2 are SGHTA and FQGNSA. This CDR3 is 15 amino acids long. Here the CDR3 DNA reads TGTGCCAGCAGCCACGGACAGGGTTGGGGAGAGACCCAGTACTTC. The encoded protein is CASSHGQGWGETQYF.

This chain connects TRBV7-9 to TRBJ1-2; 7 bases are shared with TRBD1. CDR1 and CDR2 from the germline V gene are SEHNR and FQNEAQ (reference sequence). The V gene end was trimmed by 5 bases and the J gene end by 4 bases; junction bases not matched to a gene: 7. CDR3 size: 14 residues. CDR3 sequence: CASSPGTVLYGYTF. For the CDR3, the DNA is TGTGCCAGCAGCCCCGGGACAGTTCTCTATGGCTACACCTTC.

V gene TRBV11-2 combines with J gene TRBJ2-7; no definite D call. The ends were cut back, 5 bases at V and 0 bases at J, with 14 bases in the middle. The germline V gene has CDR1 SGHAT and CDR2 FQNNGV. There are 15 residues in the CDR3. CDR3 DNA sequence: TGTGCCAGCAGCCTCCAGGCCGGAAGCTCCTACGAGCAGTACTTC. Translating gives CASSLQAGSSYEQYF.

J is TRBJ1-6 and V is TRBV7-9, with 9 bases matching TRBD1. This CDR3 has 16 residues. Germline CDR1 and CDR2: SEHNR and FQNEAQ (reference sequence). The junction had 9 bases not matched to a gene; V was cut back by 5 bases and J by 7 bases. The CDR3 here is CASSLWLTGGNSPLHF. The CDR3 DNA is TGTGCCAGCAGCCTTTGGCTGACAGGGGGGAATTCACCCCTCCACTTT. Combining the CDR3 with reference TRBV7-9 and TRBJ1-6 gives the whole variable domain DTGVSQNPRHKITKRGQNVTFRCDPISEHNRLYWYRQTLGQGPEFLTYFQNEAQLEKSRLLSDRFSAERPKGSFSTLEIQRTEQGDSAMYLCASSLWLTGGNSPLHFGNGTRLTVT.

The rearrangement uses TRBV4-3 and TRBJ2-4, with D unresolved. The CDR3 loop spans 14 amino acids. CDR1 is LGHNA and CDR2 is YSLEER in the germline V gene. The V and J ends lost 0 bases and 4 bases respectively, with 7 bases between them. The CDR3 DNA reads TGCGCCAGCAGCCAAGATTTTCTGAAAAACATTCAGTACTTC. Encoded protein: CASSQDFLKNIQYF.

The rearrangement uses TRBV10-1 and TRBJ2-3, with a possible D match to TRBD1 (5 bases). The CDR3 length is 14 residues. V was cut by 2 bases and J by 0 bases, with 6 bases left in between. In germline, CDR1 is WNHNN, CDR2 SYGVQD (reference sequence). Here the CDR3 DNA reads TGCGCCAGCAGTGAGGACAGAAGCACAGATACGCAGTATTTT. Its protein is CASSEDRSTDTQYF.

The genes are TRBV7-9 and TRBJ1-1; D gene uncertain. CDR1 and CDR2 (germline): SEHNR, FQNEAQ (reference sequence). Trimming removed 8 bases from V and 5 bases from J, with 9 bases in between. CDR3 length: 11 residues. For the CDR3, the DNA is TGTGCCAGCGGACTGAGTACTGAAGCTTTCTTT. Its protein is CASGLSTEAFF. The entire variable domain, with the rest obtained from reference TRBV7-9 and TRBJ1-1, is as follows: DTGVSQNPRHKITKRGQNVTFRCDPISEHNRLYWYRQTLGQGPEFLTYFQNEAQLEKSRLLSDRFSAERPKGSFSTLEIQRTEQGDSAMYLCASGLSTEAFFGQGTRLTVV.

The chain uses TRBV5-1 and TRBJ1-1, with D tentatively TRBD1 (5 bases). The CDR3 loop spans 13 amino acids. Trimming stripped 4 bases from V and 3 bases from J, with 10 bases between. Germline V gives CDR1 SGHRS, CDR2 YFSETQ. The CDR3 DNA follows: TGCGCCAGCAGCCCGGGGGTTGACACTGAAGCTTTCTTT. This encodes CASSPGVDTEAFF.

This CDR3 reads CASSGDGYEQYF. In DNA, the CDR3 is TGTGCCAGCAGCGGCGACGGCTACGAGCAGTACTTC. This chain joins TRBV6-1 and TRBJ2-7; the D is unclear. The CDR3 spans 12 residues. Trimming took off 6 bases at V and 3 bases at J, with 9 bases between the two ends. Germline V gene sequence: CDR1 MNHNS, CDR2 SASEGT.

This clone was seen a single time. The CDR3 DNA sequence: TGTGCCAGCAGTCCGGGCCAGGGAGTTCTAACCGGAAACACCATATATTTT. This gives the protein CASSPGQGVLTGNTIYF. This chain links TRBV5-4 with TRBJ1-3; tentative D call: TRBD1 (5 bases). Trimming pared 5 bases from V and 4 bases from J, leaving 22 bases between. CDR1 SGHNT and CDR2 YYREEE come from the germline V gene (reference sequence). The CDR3 is 17 residues long.

The V and J genes are TRBV6-5 and TRBJ2-7; D possibly matches TRBD1 or TRBD2 (6 bases each). Germline V CDR1 and CDR2: MNHEY, SVGAGI. V dropped 2 bases and J dropped 0 bases, with 8 bases sitting between them. This CDR3 is 14 amino acids long. CDR3 nucleotides: TGTGCCAGCAGTTACGGGGGGCGCTCCTACGAGCAGTACTTC. This codes for CASSYGGRSYEQYF.

The rearrangement joins TRBV6-5 to TRBJ2-5; TRBD1 agrees at 7 bases. The CDR3 has 13 residues. CDR1 and CDR2 from the germline V gene are MNHEY and SVGAGI. V shed 5 bases and J 5 bases; nucleotides not matched to a gene: 5. The CDR3 DNA reads as TGTGCCAGCAGTGAAGGGGGCCTGGAGACCCAGTACTTC. It is translated as CASSEGGLETQYF.

The rearrangement links TRBV19 to TRBJ1-1; D remains unclear. Per the germline V gene, CDR1 is LNHDA and CDR2 is SQIVND (reference sequence). This CDR3 region has 14 residues. V was trimmed by 6 bases and J by 4 bases, leaving 15 bases between them. DNA for the CDR3: TGTGCCAGTAGCAGGACCGAGGAGAGCACTGAAGCTTTCTTT. It yields the protein CASSRTEESTEAFF. The variable domain in full, completed from reference TRBV19 and TRBJ1-1, reads DGGITQSPKYLFRKEGQNVTLSCEQNLNHDAMYWYRQDPGQGLRLIYYSQIVNDFQKGDIAEGYSVSREKKESFPLTVTSAQKNPTAFYLCASSRTEESTEAFFGQGTRLTVV.

The CDR3 protein is CASSYGTGGYTEAFF. As DNA, the CDR3 is TGTGCCAGCAGTTACGGGACAGGGGGCTACACTGAAGCTTTCTTT. The V and J genes are TRBV6-5 and TRBJ1-1; 12 nucleotides match TRBD1. V shed 2 bases and J 3 bases; nucleotides not matched to a gene: 1. CDR1 is MNHEY, CDR2 SVGAGI, per germline. The CDR3 is made up of 15 amino acids.